This T cell receptor (beta chain) stems from a study of CD8 T cells in Susac syndrome. Notes on the study in general: In its TCR sequencing and HLA analysis, the study acknowledged that the number of individuals was relatively small.

The T cells that were sequenced for TCR beta were CD8+ and CD4+ cells from blood. CD8+ and CD4+ T cells were negatively isolated; TEMRA cells were FACS-enriched. The RNA, about 0.45 to 1 ug, was put through reverse transcription using random hexamers. Across 54 Vbeta and 13 Jbeta, immunoSEQ multiplex PCR amplified TCR beta CDR3. TCRdb ran MiXCR on the immunoSEQ multiplex PCR reads and lists one entry per CDR3 protein. The table has about 170,000 distinct CDR3 sequences, approximately 93% seen once. About this clonotype: Its antigen is currently unknown.

Between the trimmed V and J ends, which lost 3 bases and 5 bases, there was a span of 19 bases. The CDR3 covers 15 residues. In germline, CDR1 is SQVTM, CDR2 ANQGSEA. The source is a human donor with multiple sclerosis. The chain has TRBV29-1 and TRBJ1-1; possible D gene TRBD1, 5 bases. The sequencing sample was made of CD4+ T cells from PBMCs. The CDR3 reads CSVDRGWGGGTEAFF. The CDR3, as DNA: TGCAGCGTTGACCGCGGCTGGGGGGGAGGGACTGAAGCTTTCTTT.